This T cell receptor beta chain was obtained from a study of human T cells and chemical hapten exposure. This clonotype was seen many times. Time point meaning: patch test 3, about 24 weeks after DPC sensitization. Specified treatment: therapeutic diphenylcyclopropenone sensitization with weekly scalp DPC. TCRdb re-called the RACE reads through MiXCR, storing one row per CDR3 protein. Here the sample spans 50,000 or so distinct CDR3 sequences, 9.9% being singletons. The sequences come from whole blood, collected in connection with sensitization to the hapten diphenylcyclopropenone (DPC). The sequence came from a woman aged 40-49 years with alopecia areata. Some clones in this sample may be carry-over from other donors' samples.

In DNA, the CDR3 is TGTGCCAGCAGCCATTCTAGCGGGACTTTGCCCGGGGAGCTGTTTTTT. It codes for CASSHSSGTLPGELFF. J is TRBJ2-2 and V is TRBV2; 9 bases align to TRBD2. Looked up from germline, CDR1 is SNHLY and CDR2 is FYNNEI. Trimming removed 6 bases from V and 6 bases from J; junction bases left unmatched: 11. This CDR3 comprises 16 residues.